This entry lists 32 T cell receptor beta chains sequenced from one sample in a study of T-cell memory formation after mild COVID-19. TCRdb re-called the 5' RACE reads through MiXCR, storing one row per CDR3 protein. The table includes some 210,000 distinct CDR3 sequences, around 25% detected once. The sequencing input was PBMCs or a T cell subset sorted from them (not recorded which). Receptors were obtained from an adult woman who had mild COVID-19 (a few samples of this study predate the infection). Cell type and time point are not known.

The rearrangement joins TRBV12-3 or TRBV12-4 to TRBJ2-5; D ambiguous. The length of the CDR3 is 13 residues. The ends were cut back, 2 bases at V and 3 bases at J, with 7 bases in the middle. Here the CDR3 reads CASSLQQKETQYF. CDR3 bases: TGTGCCAGCAGTTTACAACAGAAAGAGACCCAGTACTTC.

The gene calls are TRBV7-7 and TRBJ2-7; D assignment may be TRBD1 or TRBD2 (5 bases each). Trimming left V 5 bases short and J 0 bases short, with 11 bases between. The germline V gene has CDR1 SSHAT and CDR2 FNYEAQ (reference sequence). The CDR3 is 14 residues long. CDR3 bases: TGTGCCAGCAGCCGGGACCGAAACTCCTACGAGCAGTACTTC. It is translated as CASSRDRNSYEQYF.

This clonotype occurred a few times. The chain employs TRBV2 and TRBJ2-7; the match to TRBD2 covers 11 bases. The V and J ends lost 6 bases and 2 bases, in that order; junction bases with no gene match: 3. Germline CDR1 and CDR2: SNHLY and FYNNEI. The CDR3 contains 14 residues. CDR3 protein: CASRLAGDTYEQYF. CDR3 DNA sequence: TGTGCCAGCAGACTAGCGGGAGATACCTACGAGCAGTACTTC. The whole variable domain, filled in from reference TRBV2 and TRBJ2-7, reads EPEVTQTPSHQVTQMGQEVILRCVPISNHLYFYWYRQILGQKVEFLVSFYNNEISEKSEIFDDQFSVERPDGSNFTLKIRSTKLEDSAMYFCASRLAGDTYEQYFGPGTRLTVT.

This clonotype was observed a few times. The CDR3 region has the DNA TGTGCCAGCAGCTTAGTGCGAGGAAGGGGGACCCAGTACTTC. Its protein product is CASSLVRGRGTQYF. The chain couples TRBV7-9 to TRBJ2-5, with D perhaps TRBD1 (5 bases). This CDR3 spans 14 amino acids. V was trimmed by 1 base and J by 7 bases, leaving 13 bases between them. Germline-derived CDR1 and CDR2 are SEHNR and FQNEAQ (reference sequence).

This clonotype has more than one count but fewer than ten. The chain links TRBV19 to TRBJ2-7; possibly TRBD2 for D (6 bases). The CDR3 length is 13 residues. Germline V gives CDR1 LNHDA, CDR2 SQIVND (reference sequence). V lost 6 bases, J lost 2 bases, and 11 bases lay in between. The CDR3 here is CASSETGAYEQYF. The CDR3 DNA reads as TGTGCCAGTAGCGAGACGGGAGCCTACGAGCAGTACTTC.

This clonotype was detected only a few times. This chain joins TRBV5-1 and TRBJ1-2, with 8 bases fitting TRBD1. The CDR3 covers 15 residues. After removal of 0 bases from V and 7 bases from J, the junction contained 8 bases not matched to a gene. CDR1 SGHRS and CDR2 YFSETQ come from the germline V gene. CDR3 coding DNA: TGCGCCAGCAGCTTGGGACCCGGGACAGGAGGTGGCTACACCTTC. Protein: CASSLGPGTGGGYTF. The full variable domain, its missing parts supplied by reference TRBV5-1 and TRBJ1-2, is KAGVTQTPRYLIKTRGQQVTLSCSPISGHRSVSWYQQTPGQGLQFLFEYFSETQRNKGNFPGRFSGRQFSNSRSEMNVSTLELGDSALYLCASSLGPGTGGGYTFGSGTRLTVV.

This chain connects TRBV19 to TRBJ2-7; 7 nucleotides line up with TRBD1. The CDR3 totals 15 residues. V shed 6 bases and J 1 base; nucleotides not matched to a gene: 9. Germline values: CDR1 LNHDA, CDR2 SQIVND (reference sequence). The CDR3 region has the DNA TGTGCCAGTAGCTCCATGGGGACAGTTTCCTACGAGCAGTACTTC. Translation gives CASSSMGTVSYEQYF.

There are a few counts of this clonotype. This CDR3 is CASSLVAPGLVNNEQFF. The CDR3 DNA follows: TGTGCCAGCAGCTTAGTGGCCCCGGGACTAGTTAACAATGAGCAGTTCTTC. This chain uses TRBV7-8 with TRBJ2-1, with 8 bases lining up with TRBD2. The V segment lost 1 base and the J segment 5 bases; nucleotides outside the gene matches: 10. The CDR3 is made up of 17 amino acids. Germline V gene data show CDR1 as SGHVS and CDR2 as FQNEAQ.

CDR3 bases: TGTGCCATCAGTGAGTCCGGGGAAGCCACAGATACGCAGTATTTT. Its protein is CAISESGEATDTQYF. The rearrangement links TRBV10-3 to TRBJ2-3, with D perhaps TRBD2 (5 bases). The CDR3 sequence is 15 residues long. The V gene lost 0 bases and the J gene lost 2 bases, with 9 bases spanning the gap. Germline V gives CDR1 ENHRY, CDR2 SYGVKD.

This clonotype was seen only a few times. V usage is TRBV7-9 and J usage is TRBJ1-4, with 9 nucleotides matching TRBD1. The V segment lost 5 bases and the J segment 11 bases; nucleotides outside the gene matches: 9. Germline loops: CDR1 SEHNR, CDR2 FQNEAQ (reference sequence). The CDR3 consists of 14 residues. The CDR3 loop is CASSPGQGKGKLFF. The CDR3 nucleotides are TGTGCCAGCAGCCCGGGACAGGGTAAAGGCAAACTGTTTTTT.

The chain joins TRBV7-9 to TRBJ1-1; 7 nucleotides match TRBD1. CDR1 is SEHNR and CDR2 is FQNEAQ in the germline V gene (reference sequence). V lost 5 bases and J lost 2; bases outside the gene matches: 5. This CDR3 contains 14 residues. The CDR3 protein is CASSVQGHNTEAFF. CDR3 nucleotide sequence: TGTGCCAGCAGCGTACAGGGGCATAACACTGAAGCTTTCTTT.

The rearrangement uses TRBV15 and TRBJ1-1; TRBD1 aligns across 7 bases. The CDR3 runs to 14 residues. The ends lost 5 bases at V and 10 bases at J; junction bases unmatched: 13. The germline CDR1 and CDR2 sequences are LNHNV and YYDKDF (reference sequence). The CDR3 DNA reads TGTGCCACCAGCCCCCAAGGGGGCATAGTTGGAGCTTTCTTT. Translating gives CATSPQGGIVGAFF.

The J gene is TRBJ2-1, the V gene TRBV7-2; 10 bases are shared with TRBD2. This CDR3 is 17 amino acids long. In germline, CDR1 is SGHTA, CDR2 FQGNSA. Losses at the gene ends were 1 base for V and 8 bases for J; bases not matched to a gene: 11. The CDR3 region is CASSLGPLAGGRYEQFF. CDR3 nucleotide sequence: TGTGCCAGCAGCTTAGGCCCGTTAGCGGGAGGTAGGTATGAGCAGTTCTTC.

This clonotype has a single count. The genes are TRBV6-1 and TRBJ1-2, with TRBD1 identical over 7 bases. Germline lookup yields CDR1 MNHNS and CDR2 SASEGT. CDR3 length: 11 amino acids. Trimming cost V 8 bases and J 5 bases; bases outside gene matches: 2. CDR3 sequence (DNA): TGTGCCAGCGGGACAGCATATGGCTACACCTTC. It yields the protein CASGTAYGYTF.

The chain carries TRBV12-3 or TRBV12-4 and TRBJ2-5; D possibly matches TRBD1 or TRBD2 (7 bases each). Trimming removed 6 bases from V and 2 bases from J, with 37 bases in between. The CDR3 spans 22 residues. CDR3 residues: CASSPTGWGARGNRRSQETQYF. The DNA of the CDR3 is TGTGCCAGCAGCCCGACAGGGTGGGGCGCGCGGGGGAACCGAAGGAGTCAAGAGACCCAGTACTTC.

CDR3 nucleotide sequence: TGCGCCAGCAGCCAAGATCTTTCCGAGACCTACGAGCAGTACTTC. The encoded protein is CASSQDLSETYEQYF. The chain recombines TRBV4-3 with TRBJ2-7; D unresolved. In germline, CDR1 is LGHNA, CDR2 YSLEER. The CDR3 spans 15 residues. With 0 bases removed from V and 2 bases from J, the gap between germline ends came to 11 bases.

This clonotype was seen more than once but under ten times. The chain employs TRBV7-9 and TRBJ2-4, with D unresolved. Germline assignment: CDR1 SEHNR and CDR2 FQNEAQ (reference sequence). Between the trimmed V and J ends, which lost 0 bases and 0 bases, there was a span of 3 bases. This CDR3 contains 14 residues. In DNA, the CDR3 is TGTGCCAGCAGCTTAGCGGGAGCCAAAAACATTCAGTACTTC. Protein: CASSLAGAKNIQYF.

This clonotype has just a few counts. V and J are TRBV5-1 and TRBJ2-7; D may be TRBD1 (5 bases). CDR3 length equals 15 residues. Germline-derived CDR1 and CDR2 are SGHRS and YFSETQ. V was pared by 5 bases and J by 3 bases, with 18 bases between. CDR3 sequence reads: CASSSRGAPLYEQYF. The CDR3 nucleotides are TGCGCCAGCAGTTCTAGGGGCGCCCCGCTCTACGAGCAGTACTTC.

A few counts support this clonotype. This chain uses TRBV28 with TRBJ2-7, with D perhaps matching TRBD2 (5 bases). CDR3 length: 12 residues. Germline CDR1 reads MDHEN; CDR2 reads SYDVKM. Between the trimmed V and J ends, which lost 6 bases and 4 bases, there was a span of 10 bases. The CDR3 DNA follows: TGTGCCAGCAGCCCCTCGGGATACGAGCAGTACTTC. As protein: CASSPSGYEQYF.

The chain uses TRBV19 and TRBJ1-5; the D is unclear. V was cut by 9 bases and J by 3 bases, with 15 bases left in between. The CDR3 covers 14 residues. The germline V gene has CDR1 LNHDA and CDR2 SQIVND (reference sequence). The CDR3 sequence is CASTKDRDNQPQHF. For the CDR3, the DNA is TGTGCCAGCACGAAAGACCGAGACAATCAGCCCCAGCATTTT.

The CDR3 reads CASKEVNEQFF. The DNA of the CDR3 is TGTGCCAGCAAGGAGGTCAATGAGCAGTTCTTC. The V call is TRBV28, the J call TRBJ2-1, with a tentative D call TRBD2 (5 bases). V was pared by 7 bases and J by 6 bases, with 7 bases between. CDR1 and CDR2 from the germline V gene are MDHEN and SYDVKM. The CDR3 has 11 amino acids.

The chain couples TRBV12-3 or TRBV12-4 to TRBJ2-1; no clear D gene. Deletions cut 2 bases from V and 0 bases from J, with 11 bases between. This CDR3 spans 16 amino acids. CDR3 sequence: CASSLTAFSSYNEQFF. CDR3 coding DNA: TGTGCCAGCAGTTTAACGGCGTTCAGCTCCTACAATGAGCAGTTCTTC.

This clonotype was counted only a few times. V is TRBV6-1 and J is TRBJ1-5, with D possibly matching TRBD1 (6 bases). Trimming left V 0 bases short and J 5 bases short, with 11 bases between. The CDR3 length is 15 residues. CDR1 is MNHNS and CDR2 is SASEGT in the germline V gene. CDR3 DNA sequence: TGTGCCAGCAGTGAAGCGCGCAGGGGACATCAGCCCCAGCATTTT. Translation: CASSEARRGHQPQHF.

A few counts support this clonotype. CDR3 in amino acids: CASSPSPGGGYGYTF. In DNA form, the CDR3 reads TGTGCCAGCAGCCCCTCACCCGGGGGCGGATATGGCTACACCTTC. The gene calls are TRBV7-3 and TRBJ1-2; perhaps TRBD1 as D (6 bases). The CDR3 runs 15 residues. The germline CDR1 and CDR2 sequences are SGHTA and FQGTGA. V lost 5 bases and J 5 bases, leaving 18 bases between the germline ends.

This clonotype was counted ten times or more. CDR3 region: CSVEVSGSMYEQFF. The CDR3 DNA is TGCAGCGTTGAGGTTAGCGGGAGTATGTATGAGCAGTTCTTC. The chain uses TRBV29-1 and TRBJ2-1; TRBD2 matches at 9 bases. Trimming cost V 3 bases and J 8 bases; bases outside gene matches: 8. Germline loops: CDR1 SQVTM, CDR2 ANQGSEA. The CDR3 covers 14 residues.

There are many counts of this clonotype. The rearrangement uses TRBV30 and TRBJ2-7; D possibly corresponds to TRBD1 (6 bases). Germline CDR1 reads GTSNPN; CDR2 reads SVGIG (reference sequence). V was cut by 6 bases and J by 0 bases, with 15 bases left in between. The CDR3 runs 14 residues. CDR3 residues: CACSPTGRSYEQYF. Here the CDR3 DNA reads TGTGCCTGTTCCCCGACAGGTCGCTCCTACGAGCAGTACTTC.

The rearrangement joins TRBV12-3 or TRBV12-4 to TRBJ2-7, with 12 positions matching TRBD1. With 3 bases clipped from V and 2 bases from J, the junction kept 2 bases outside the gene matches. The CDR3 runs to 15 residues. The CDR3 here is CASSFGDRGPYEQYF. The CDR3 DNA reads TGTGCCAGCAGTTTTGGGGACAGGGGGCCCTACGAGCAGTACTTC.

This clonotype has a handful of counts. This sequence joins TRBV7-9 and TRBJ2-7; D is undetermined. V lost 0 bases and J lost 4, with 10 bases in between. Germline-derived CDR1 and CDR2 are SEHNR and FQNEAQ (reference sequence). The CDR3 length is 14 residues. The CDR3 DNA follows: TGTGCCAGCAGCTTAGCGGGGATGGAGTACGAGCAGTACTTC. It translates to CASSLAGMEYEQYF. The whole variable domain, remainder taken from reference TRBV7-9 and TRBJ2-7, is DTGVSQNPRHKITKRGQNVTFRCDPISEHNRLYWYRQTLGQGPEFLTYFQNEAQLEKSRLLSDRFSAERPKGSFSTLEIQRTEQGDSAMYLCASSLAGMEYEQYFGPGTRLTVT.

This clonotype was found a few times. CDR3 sequence (DNA): TGTGCCAGCAGCCCGGGTTGGGAGCGCCCTAATTCACCCCTCCACTTT. As protein: CASSPGWERPNSPLHF. V is TRBV5-6 and J is TRBJ1-6; D unresolved. Germline values: CDR1 SGHDT, CDR2 YYEEEE. This CDR3 region has 16 residues. V dropped 4 bases and J dropped 6 bases, with 17 bases sitting between them.

The rearrangement links TRBV9 to TRBJ1-1, with 9 bases that match TRBD1. The junction had 5 bases not matched to a gene; V was cut back by 4 bases and J by 7 bases. There are 13 residues in the CDR3. Looked up from germline, CDR1 is SGDLS and CDR2 is YYNGEE. CDR3 sequence: CASSRGQGVEAFF. For the CDR3, the DNA is TGTGCCAGCAGCAGGGGACAGGGAGTTGAAGCTTTCTTT.

The chain carries TRBV20-1 and TRBJ1-2; D is unresolved. CDR1 and CDR2 from the germline V gene are DFQATT and SNEGSKA (reference sequence). The ends were cut back, 3 bases at V and 3 bases at J, with 14 bases in the middle. CDR3 size: 14 residues. The CDR3 loop reads CSASTRGRDYGYTF. The CDR3 nucleotides are TGCAGTGCTAGTACCAGAGGACGAGACTATGGCTACACCTTC.

The chain has TRBV7-9 and TRBJ2-5; 8 nucleotides line up with TRBD1. Trimming cost V 4 bases and J 4 bases; bases outside gene matches: 8. This CDR3 is built from 15 residues. The V gene's germline CDR1 is SEHNR and CDR2 FQNEAQ (reference sequence). DNA for the CDR3: TGTGCCAGCAGCTCCCAGGACAGGGTAGCAGAGACCCAGTACTTC. This sequence encodes CASSSQDRVAETQYF.